The 15 T cell receptor beta chains given below trace back to one sample, sequenced in a study of Graves' ophthalmopathy and Graves' hyperthyroidism. As the template, RNA transcripts were used to amplify TCR beta CDR3 regions. First-round RT-PCR used HTBI primers; second-round multiplex PCR followed. From the multiplex PCR reads, TCRdb called clonotypes with MiXCR, one entry per CDR3 protein. This repertoire shows over a million distinct CDR3 sequences, around a third found once; its top ten account for around 10%. Specimen: peripheral blood or thyroid tissue (not recorded which). The origin of the receptors is an adult man with Graves' hyperthyroidism.

This clonotype was recorded only once. This sequence joins TRBV12-3 or TRBV12-4 and TRBJ2-5, with TRBD1 matching over 11 bases. V gave up 5 bases and J gave up 5 bases; unmatched junction bases: 16. The CDR3 spans 18 residues. CDR3 in DNA: TGTGCCAGCAGTCCCCAACCCGGGACAGGGGGTAGCATCGAGACCCAGTACTTC. This gives the protein CASSPQPGTGGSIETQYF.

This clonotype was recorded a few times. The chain combines TRBV6-5 with TRBJ1-4; TRBD1 agrees at 7 bases. Trimming cost V 3 bases and J 8 bases; bases outside gene matches: 6. The CDR3 runs 14 residues. CDR1 and CDR2 from the germline V gene are MNHEY and SVGAGI. In DNA form, the CDR3 reads TGTGCCAGCAGTTATTCGACAGGGTTGGAAAAACTGTTTTTT. Amino acids: CASSYSTGLEKLFF.

The chain uses TRBV5-1 and TRBJ2-7, with 10 bases fitting TRBD2. J was trimmed by 4 bases and V by 0 bases; bases with no gene match: 7. From germline, CDR1 is SGHRS and CDR2 YFSETQ. The length of the CDR3 is 16 residues. In DNA form, the CDR3 reads TGCGCCAGCAGCTTGGGAAGCGGGAGGGCCGTGTACGAGCAGTACTTC. It is translated as CASSLGSGRAVYEQYF.

This rearrangement joins TRBV28 to TRBJ1-4; D call uncertain. Trimming removed 1 base from V and 0 bases from J, with 15 bases in between. The CDR3 runs 18 residues. The germline V gene has CDR1 MDHEN and CDR2 SYDVKM. The CDR3 bases are TGTGCCAGCAGTTTATCGAGTATCGGATCCGCAACTAATGAAAAACTGTTTTTT. This codes for CASSLSSIGSATNEKLFF.

This chain joins TRBV7-9 and TRBJ1-1; D unclear. This CDR3 region has 12 residues. CDR1 is SEHNR, CDR2 FQNEAQ, per germline (reference sequence). V gave up 5 bases and J gave up 7 bases, with 11 bases separating them. CDR3 amino acids: CASSAHADEAFF. The CDR3 nucleotides read TGTGCCAGCAGCGCTCATGCCGATGAAGCTTTCTTT.

This chain links TRBV12-3 or TRBV12-4 with TRBJ1-2; TRBD1 matches at 8 bases. The CDR3 has 13 residues. V dropped 2 bases and J dropped 10; count of bases not matched to a gene: 6. CDR3 sequence: CASSLSRGHDYTF. The DNA of the CDR3 is TGTGCCAGCAGTTTAAGCAGGGGGCATGACTACACCTTC.

This clonotype was seen at least ten times. The genes are TRBV9 and TRBJ1-2; no clear D. The CDR3 loop spans 16 amino acids. The germline CDR1 and CDR2 sequences are SGDLS and YYNGEE. V shed 0 bases and J shed 4 bases, with 16 bases lying between them. The CDR3 region is CASSVAVDRQVYGYTF. In nucleotides, the CDR3 is TGTGCCAGCAGCGTAGCGGTCGATCGGCAGGTCTATGGCTACACCTTC.

The V gene is TRBV18, the J gene TRBJ1-6; 9 positions match TRBD1. The length of the CDR3 is 18 residues. V was clipped by 4 bases and J by 9 bases; unmatched bases: 16. Germline CDR1 reads KGHSH; CDR2 reads LQKENI. CDR3 sequence (DNA): TGTGCCAGCTCACGTTCCGGGACAGGGCCCGTCCGGATTTCACCCCTCCACTTT. It yields the protein CASSRSGTGPVRISPLHF. The entire variable domain, with the rest obtained from reference TRBV18 and TRBJ1-6, is as follows: NAGVMQNPRHLVRRRGQEARLRCSPMKGHSHVYWYRQLPEEGLKFMVYLQKENIIDESGMPKERFSAEFPKEGPSILRIQQVVRGDSAAYFCASSRSGTGPVRISPLHFGNGTRLTVT.

V gene TRBV7-9 combines with J gene TRBJ1-5, with D unclear. V lost 3 bases and J 3 bases, leaving 9 bases between the germline ends. The CDR3 spans 14 residues. CDR1 is SEHNR, CDR2 FQNEAQ, per germline (reference sequence). The DNA of the CDR3 is TGTGCCAGCAGCTTGTATAGGGACAATCAGCCCCAGCATTTT. It is translated as CASSLYRDNQPQHF.

This clonotype was seen once. V gene TRBV7-9 combines with J gene TRBJ2-7; D possibly corresponds to TRBD1 (6 bases). Germline lookup yields CDR1 SEHNR and CDR2 FQNEAQ (reference sequence). There are 15 residues in the CDR3. V lost 5 bases and J lost 5, with 19 bases in between. CDR3 bases: TGTGCCAGCAGCGCACTTTTACAGGGAGCCCACGAGCAGTACTTC. Translated, it gives CASSALLQGAHEQYF.

The chain carries TRBV3-1 and TRBJ1-2; 7 bases align to TRBD1. CDR1 and CDR2 from the germline V gene are LGHDT and YNNKEL (reference sequence). The CDR3 length is 13 residues. The V gene end was trimmed by 1 base and the J gene end by 8 bases; junction bases not matched to a gene: 4. The CDR3 is CASSQGQGHGYTF. CDR3 bases: TGTGCCAGCAGCCAAGGACAGGGCCACGGCTACACCTTC. The whole variable domain, remainder taken from reference TRBV3-1 and TRBJ1-2, is DTAVSQTPKYLVTQMGNDKSIKCEQNLGHDTMYWYKQDSKKFLKIMFSYNNKELIINETVPNRFSPKSPDKAHLNLHINSLELGDSAVYFCASSQGQGHGYTFGSGTRLTVV.

This clonotype was observed many times. Its ends do not fully match the called genes, so a read error is possible. The chain carries TRBV2 and TRBJ2-5, with TRBD2 identical over 8 bases. The CDR3 is made up of 14 amino acids. The germline V gene encodes CDR1 SNHLY and CDR2 FYNNEI. The CDR3 here is CASSLSGGQETQYF. The DNA for the CDR3 is TGCGCCAGCAGCTTGAGCGGGGGCCAAGAGACCCAGTACTTC. Combining the CDR3 with reference TRBV2 and TRBJ2-5 gives the whole variable domain EPEVTQTPSHQVTQMGQEVILRCVPISNHLYFYWYRQILGQKVEFLVSFYNNEISEKSEIFDDQFSVERPDGSNFTLKIRSTKLEDSAMYFCASSLSGGQETQYFGPGTRLLVL.

The genes are TRBV10-2 and TRBJ2-7; 10 bases are shared with TRBD1. The J call may be faulty, since TRBJ2-5 better matches the DNA end. Per germline, CDR1 WSHSY and CDR2 SAAADI. The CDR3 is 15 amino acids. As DNA, the CDR3 is TGCGCCAGCAGTGAGCCGGACAGGGGGTGGGAGACCCAGTACTTC. Translated, it gives CASSEPDRGWETQYF.

V is TRBV5-6 and J is TRBJ2-6; TRBD2 agrees at 7 bases. Looked up from germline, CDR1 is SGHDT and CDR2 is YYEEEE. This CDR3 has 13 amino acids. The V and J ends lost 0 bases and 17 bases, in that order; junction bases with no gene match: 8. The CDR3 sequence is CASSLAFRGVLTF. The CDR3 nucleotides read TGTGCCAGCAGCTTGGCCTTCCGGGGGGTCTTGACTTTC.

This clonotype was seen a few times. The V call is TRBV27, the J call TRBJ1-5; D ambiguous. Trimming removed 1 base from V and 7 bases from J, with 8 bases in between. Per germline, CDR1 MNHEY and CDR2 SMNVEV (reference sequence). The CDR3 loop spans 13 amino acids. CDR3 in DNA: TGTGCCAGCAGTTTATGGGGAGGACAGCCCCAGCATTTT. Translation gives CASSLWGGQPQHF.